This T cell receptor beta chain was obtained from a study of T-cell reconstitution after alpha-beta-depleted transplantation in children. A TCRbeta library incorporating unique molecular identifiers was prepared. In TCRdb, the PCR reads were re-called with MiXCR into one record per CDR3 protein. The profile shows a few hundred thousand distinct CDR3 sequences, over 10% of them singletons. Germline V lookup: CDR1 MDHEN, CDR2 SYDVKM. There are 16 residues in the CDR3. V shed 4 bases and J 1 base; nucleotides not matched to a gene: 8. The sample here was PBMCs, mostly from graft donor cells, taken 360 days after TCRalphabeta/CD19-depleted stem cell transplant. This rearrangement joins TRBV28 to TRBJ1-1; 8 bases agree with TRBD1. This receptor was obtained from a male patient younger than 18 who had a stem cell transplant for acute myeloid leukemia, so the T cells may come from the graft donor. This CDR3 is CASSSYMGTGNTEAFF. The CDR3 nucleotides are TGTGCCAGCAGTTCCTATATGGGGACAGGGAACACTGAAGCTTTCTTT.